These 19 T cell receptor beta chains were all obtained from the same sample, sequenced in a study of cytomegalovirus exposure and HLA in healthy donors. Vbeta (60) and Jbeta (13) primers were used in the PCR. The data were produced by immunoSEQ multiplex PCR, yet TCRdb's version contains in-frame clones alone and is incomplete. Of around 160,000 clones listed, around 73% were seen once; the top ten hold approximately 1.5%. The sequenced sample was PBMCs. These receptors were collected from a male donor in good health and CMV-seronegative.

J is TRBJ2-1 and V is TRBV19, with D tentatively TRBD2 (5 bases). Germline V CDR1 and CDR2: LNHDA, SQIVND (reference sequence). Trimming removed 6 bases from V and 2 bases from J, with 17 bases in between. The CDR3 runs to 16 residues. Here the CDR3 DNA reads TGTGCCAGTAGAGTTGAAGGACTGGCCCCCTACAATGAGCAGTTCTTC. Protein: CASRVEGLAPYNEQFF.

CDR3 in amino acids: CASGGGARNQPQHF. The CDR3 nucleotides are TGTGCCAGCGGGGGAGGGGCCAGAAATCAGCCCCAGCATTTT. The rearrangement uses TRBV28 and TRBJ1-5, with a possible D match to TRBD1 (5 bases). This CDR3 spans 14 amino acids. Trimming stripped 8 bases from V and 4 bases from J, with 15 bases between. Germline V CDR1 and CDR2: MDHEN, SYDVKM.

For this clone: Within the sample, other DNA sequences also encode this same CDR3. This chain connects TRBV19 to TRBJ2-1; weak D call: TRBD2 (6 bases). The length of the CDR3 is 16 residues. V was pared by 5 bases and J by 0 bases, with 14 bases between. In germline, CDR1 is LNHDA, CDR2 SQIVND (reference sequence). The chain's CDR3 is CASSPFSGSSYNEQFF. CDR3 DNA sequence: TGTGCCAGTAGTCCCTTTAGCGGAAGCTCCTACAATGAGCAGTTCTTC.

The rearrangement links TRBV27 to TRBJ2-5, with D maybe TRBD1 (5 bases). This CDR3 spans 16 amino acids. The V end lost 3 bases, the J end lost 2 bases, and 16 bases lay between the germline ends. Germline-derived CDR1 and CDR2 are MNHEY and SMNVEV (reference sequence). CDR3 protein: CASSFQWTRSQETQYF. The CDR3 bases are TGTGCCAGCAGTTTTCAATGGACAAGATCTCAAGAGACCCAGTACTTC.

J is TRBJ1-4 and V is TRBV5-4; TRBD1 might be the D (5 bases). The V gene's germline CDR1 is SGHNT and CDR2 YYREEE (reference sequence). The CDR3 sequence is 15 residues long. The V end lost 4 bases, the J end lost 7 bases, and 17 bases lay between the germline ends. This chain's CDR3 is CASSLSGTGGEKLFF. CDR3 sequence (DNA): TGTGCCAGCAGCCTGTCCGGGACTGGTGGTGAAAAACTGTTTTTT.

The CDR3 nucleotides read TGTGCCAGCAGCTTAGGACGACAGGGGCCTGGAAACACCATATATTTT. Protein product: CASSLGRQGPGNTIYF. The genes are TRBV7-9 and TRBJ1-3; 8 bases map to TRBD1. This CDR3 is 16 amino acids long. The V gene end was trimmed by 1 base and the J gene end by 2 bases; junction bases not matched to a gene: 4. Per germline, CDR1 SEHNR and CDR2 FQNEAQ (reference sequence).

A word on this clone: A read error is possible here, since a much larger clone lies one base away. The chain couples TRBV2 to TRBJ1-1; D is possibly TRBD1 (6 bases). Deletions cut 6 bases from V and 1 base from J, with 9 bases between. This CDR3 region has 13 residues. Per the germline V gene, CDR1 is SNHLY and CDR2 is FYNNEI. The chain's CDR3 is CASSRGQNTEAFF. CDR3 nucleotide sequence: TGTGCCAGCAGCCGGGGACAGAACACTGAAGCTTTCTTT.

J is TRBJ1-2 and V is TRBV28; 8 bases are shared with TRBD1. Per the germline V gene, CDR1 is MDHEN and CDR2 is SYDVKM. After removal of 6 bases from V and 4 bases from J, the junction contained 10 bases not matched to a gene. The CDR3 is 15 amino acids. The CDR3 nucleotides read TGTGCCAGCAGGGGATCGGGGACAGGATTCTATGGCTACACCTTC. It specifies CASRGSGTGFYGYTF.

This rearrangement joins TRBV28 to TRBJ2-7, with 9 nucleotides matching TRBD1. Per germline, CDR1 MDHEN and CDR2 SYDVKM. The CDR3 length is 14 residues. J gave up 6 bases and V 3 bases, and 6 bases lay outside the gene matches. The CDR3 region has the DNA TGTGCCAGCAGTTTCCCGGGACAGGGTATCGAGCAGTACTTC. This translates into CASSFPGQGIEQYF.

Of note for this clone: Its ends do not fully match the called genes, so a read error is possible. The chain joins TRBV7-9 to TRBJ1-5; D remains unclear. The CDR3 covers 14 residues. Germline loops: CDR1 SEHNR, CDR2 FQNEAQ (reference sequence). The CDR3 DNA sequence: TGTGCCAGCAGCTCCACAATTAGCAATCGGCCCCAGCATTTT. Translating it yields CASSSTISNRPQHF.

This clone was seen only once. The chain combines TRBV7-9 with TRBJ2-5; 8 bases agree with TRBD1. Losses at the gene ends were 4 bases for V and 1 base for J; bases not matched to a gene: 2. Germline loops: CDR1 SEHNR, CDR2 FQNEAQ (reference sequence). The CDR3 has 14 residues. The CDR3 protein is CASSSGQGQETQYF. In DNA form, the CDR3 reads TGTGCCAGCAGCTCAGGACAGGGCCAAGAGACCCAGTACTTC.

The gene calls are TRBV5-1 and TRBJ1-6; 10 bases match TRBD1. CDR1 and CDR2 (germline): SGHRS, YFSETQ. V dropped 4 bases and J dropped 2; count of bases not matched to a gene: 6. The CDR3 is 17 residues long. The CDR3 sequence is CASSLQDRGTYNSPLHF. Here the CDR3 DNA reads TGCGCCAGCAGCCTTCAGGACAGGGGGACCTATAATTCACCCCTCCACTTT.

The chain employs TRBV11-1 and TRBJ2-1; TRBD2 aligns across 8 bases. The CDR3 runs 17 residues. The ends lost 5 bases at V and 8 bases at J; junction bases unmatched: 17. In germline, CDR1 is SGHAT, CDR2 FQDESV (reference sequence). The CDR3 here is CASSPRVAGGGGDEQFF. Here the CDR3 DNA reads TGTGCCAGCAGCCCGCGAGTTGCGGGAGGAGGTGGGGATGAGCAGTTCTTC.

This clone was counted a single time. The chain employs TRBV7-2 and TRBJ2-2; TRBD1 matches at 9 bases. Trimming removed 5 bases from V and 4 bases from J; junction bases left unmatched: 11. The CDR3 is 17 amino acids. Germline CDR1 is SGHTA and CDR2 is FQGNSA. The DNA of the CDR3 is TGTGCCAGCAGCGCCCGTAGGGACAGGGTGCCCACCGGGGAGCTGTTTTTT. This sequence encodes CASSARRDRVPTGELFF.

This clone was seen a single time. The gene calls are TRBV7-9 and TRBJ2-1; maybe TRBD1 (5 bases). Germline CDR1 is SEHNR and CDR2 is FQNEAQ (reference sequence). V was shortened by 3 bases and J by 6 bases, with 9 bases between the two germline ends. The CDR3 runs to 13 residues. The CDR3, as DNA: TGTGCCAGCAGCTTTTGGGGCGTCAATGAGCAGTTCTTC. The encoded protein is CASSFWGVNEQFF.

The rearrangement uses TRBV5-4 and TRBJ2-1; 16 nucleotides line up with TRBD2. Trimming at V came to 4 bases and at J to 6 bases, leaving 10 bases not matched to a gene. Looked up from germline, CDR1 is SGHNT and CDR2 is YYREEE (reference sequence). The length of the CDR3 is 18 residues. The chain's CDR3 is CASSPTGTSGRAFNEQFF. CDR3 DNA sequence: TGTGCCAGCAGCCCAACCGGGACTAGCGGGAGGGCCTTCAATGAGCAGTTCTTC.

This clone was observed a single time. The chain carries TRBV6-6 and TRBJ2-7; 8 bases fit TRBD1. CDR1 MNHNY and CDR2 SVGAGI come from the germline V gene (reference sequence). The V gene end was trimmed by 4 bases and the J gene end by 1 base; junction bases not matched to a gene: 6. The CDR3 sequence is 15 residues long. The CDR3 is CASSSPRTGSYEQYF. CDR3 nucleotides: TGTGCCAGCAGTTCCCCCCGGACAGGGTCCTACGAGCAGTACTTC.

This clone was recorded only once. V usage is TRBV6-5 and J usage is TRBJ2-5; D gene ambiguous. The CDR3 loop spans 11 amino acids. CDR1 MNHEY and CDR2 SVGAGI come from the germline V gene. Trimming shortened V by 6 bases and J by 5 bases, and 7 bases separated the two germline ends. The CDR3 loop is CASSFGETQYF. The CDR3 coding sequence is TGTGCCAGCAGCTTCGGGGAGACCCAGTACTTC.

The V call is TRBV6-5, the J call TRBJ2-2; D unresolved. This CDR3 is 12 amino acids long. Trimming left V 6 bases short and J 6 bases short, with 8 bases between. Germline-derived CDR1 and CDR2 are MNHEY and SVGAGI. This CDR3 reads CASRLVAGELFF. CDR3 nucleotide sequence: TGTGCCAGCAGATTGGTAGCCGGGGAGCTGTTTTTT.